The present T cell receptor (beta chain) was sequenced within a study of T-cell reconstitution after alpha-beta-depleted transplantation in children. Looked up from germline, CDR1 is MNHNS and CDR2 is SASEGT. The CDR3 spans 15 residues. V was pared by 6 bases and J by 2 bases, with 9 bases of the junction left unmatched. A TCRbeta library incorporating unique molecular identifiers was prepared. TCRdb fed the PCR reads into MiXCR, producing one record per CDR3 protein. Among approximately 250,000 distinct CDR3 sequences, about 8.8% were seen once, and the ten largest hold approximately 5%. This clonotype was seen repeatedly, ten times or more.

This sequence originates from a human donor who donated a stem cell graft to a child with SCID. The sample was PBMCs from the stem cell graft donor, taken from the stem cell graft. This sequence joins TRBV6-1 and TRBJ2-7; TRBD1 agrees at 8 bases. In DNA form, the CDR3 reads TGTGCCAGCAGCCCCTACCCGACAGGGGCCTACGAGCAGTACTTC. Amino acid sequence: CASSPYPTGAYEQYF.